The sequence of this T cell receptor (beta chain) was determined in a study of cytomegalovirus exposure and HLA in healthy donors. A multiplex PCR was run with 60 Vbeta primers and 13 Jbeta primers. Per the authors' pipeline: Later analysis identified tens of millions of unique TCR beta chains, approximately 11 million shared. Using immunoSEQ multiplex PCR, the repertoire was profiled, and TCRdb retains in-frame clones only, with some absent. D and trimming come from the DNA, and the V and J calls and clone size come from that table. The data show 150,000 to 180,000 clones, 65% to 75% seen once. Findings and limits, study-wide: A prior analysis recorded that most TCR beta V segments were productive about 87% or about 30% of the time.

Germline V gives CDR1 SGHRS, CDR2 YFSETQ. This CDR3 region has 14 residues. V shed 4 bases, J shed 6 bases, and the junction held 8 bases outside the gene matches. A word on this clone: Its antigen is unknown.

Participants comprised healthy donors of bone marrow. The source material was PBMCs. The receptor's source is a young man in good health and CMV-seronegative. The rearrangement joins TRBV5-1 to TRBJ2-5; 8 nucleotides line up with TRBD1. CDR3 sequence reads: CASSAPTGAKTQYF. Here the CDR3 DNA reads TGCGCCAGCAGCGCCCCGACAGGGGCCAAGACCCAGTACTTC.